This T cell receptor beta chain was sequenced during a study of vaccination and CD4 T cells after COVID-19. About the study: The post-COVID samples were taken a median approximately 100 days after diagnosis, anywhere from 35 to 161.

For this clonotype: No antigen is known for it.

The V and J ends lost 5 bases and 4 bases, in that order; junction bases with no gene match: 8. This CDR3 region has 15 residues. CDR1 is MDHEN and CDR2 is SYDVKM in the germline V gene. The treatment here: approximately nine-day PBMC culture with coronavirus spike peptide pools or control peptides (ViraFEST assay). Sequencing of DNA taken from cultured CD4+ T cells relied on the Oncomine TCR Beta short-read assay. Each CDR3 protein gets one entry after TCRdb re-called the PCR reads with MiXCR. Altogether about 21,000 distinct CDR3 sequences are present, around 50% being singletons, with the ten largest covering over 8.5%.

V and J are TRBV28 and TRBJ1-5, with 7 bases aligning to TRBD1. Sequencing was done on a sample of CD4+ T cells from blood, cultured in vitro. The receptor's source is a human donor who had recovered from COVID-19. DNA of the CDR3: TGTGCCAGCAGTACCCTAGACAGGGCAAATCAGCCCCAGCATTTT. This encodes CASSTLDRANQPQHF.